This T cell receptor beta chain originates from a study of Ad26.COV2.S vaccination and SARS-CoV-2 variants. General study results and limits: Post-vaccination breadth of spike-specific CD8+ and CD4+ T cell responses was reportedly substantial. The placebo group had lower spike-specific TCR breadth than the vaccine recipients did.

This clone showed up just once. Its antigen is not known. Treatment defined: roughly 18 received Ad26.COV2.S at low or high dose, single or two shots; about 5 received placebo; per-sample allocation not given. Day 63 after the first vaccine or placebo injection was the time point for sampling. Built on an Ad26 vector, the vaccine expressed Wuhan-strain SARS-CoV-2 spike. The V and J ends lost 0 bases and 7 bases respectively, with 9 bases between them. There are 14 residues in the CDR3. Germline V gene data show CDR1 as LGHNA and CDR2 as YSLEER. TCRdb keeps only in-frame clones here, not all; method: immunoSEQ multiplex PCR. The sample records 400,000 to 500,000 clones, nearly 90% being singletons.

Sequenced material: peripheral blood, taken in a trial of Ad26.COV2.S vaccine versus placebo. The sequence came from a person between 18 and 60 years old who received the Ad26.COV2.S COVID-19 vaccine or a placebo. The chain joins TRBV4-3 to TRBJ2-2; tentatively, D is TRBD1 (5 bases). CDR3 sequence reads: CASSQERQIGELFF. CDR3 nucleotides: TGCGCCAGCAGCCAAGAGAGACAGATCGGGGAGCTGTTTTTT.